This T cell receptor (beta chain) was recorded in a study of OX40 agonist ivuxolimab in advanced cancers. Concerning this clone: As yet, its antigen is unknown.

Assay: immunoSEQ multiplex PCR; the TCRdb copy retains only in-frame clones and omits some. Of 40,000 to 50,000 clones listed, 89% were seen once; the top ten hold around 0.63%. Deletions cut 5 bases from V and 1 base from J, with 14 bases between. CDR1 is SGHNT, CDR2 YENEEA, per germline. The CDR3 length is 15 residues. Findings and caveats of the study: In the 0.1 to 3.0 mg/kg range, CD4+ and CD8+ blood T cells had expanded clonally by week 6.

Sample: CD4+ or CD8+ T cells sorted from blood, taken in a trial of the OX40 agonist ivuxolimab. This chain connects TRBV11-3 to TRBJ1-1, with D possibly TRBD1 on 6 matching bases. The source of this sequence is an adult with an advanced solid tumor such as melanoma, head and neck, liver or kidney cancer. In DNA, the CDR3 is TGTGCCAGCAGCCATCCGGGACACCCGAACACTGAAGCTTTCTTT. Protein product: CASSHPGHPNTEAFF.